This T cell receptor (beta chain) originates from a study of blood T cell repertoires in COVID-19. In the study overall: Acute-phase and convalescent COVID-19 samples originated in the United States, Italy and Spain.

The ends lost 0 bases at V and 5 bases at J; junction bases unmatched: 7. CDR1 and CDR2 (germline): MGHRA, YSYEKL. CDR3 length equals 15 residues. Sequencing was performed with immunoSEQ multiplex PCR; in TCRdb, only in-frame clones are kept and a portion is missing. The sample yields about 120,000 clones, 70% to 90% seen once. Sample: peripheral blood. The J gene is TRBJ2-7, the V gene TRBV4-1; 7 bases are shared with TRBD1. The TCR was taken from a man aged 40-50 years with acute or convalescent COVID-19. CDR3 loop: CASSQDPHRGDEQYF. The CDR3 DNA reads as TGCGCCAGCAGCCAAGATCCTCACAGGGGCGACGAGCAGTACTTC.